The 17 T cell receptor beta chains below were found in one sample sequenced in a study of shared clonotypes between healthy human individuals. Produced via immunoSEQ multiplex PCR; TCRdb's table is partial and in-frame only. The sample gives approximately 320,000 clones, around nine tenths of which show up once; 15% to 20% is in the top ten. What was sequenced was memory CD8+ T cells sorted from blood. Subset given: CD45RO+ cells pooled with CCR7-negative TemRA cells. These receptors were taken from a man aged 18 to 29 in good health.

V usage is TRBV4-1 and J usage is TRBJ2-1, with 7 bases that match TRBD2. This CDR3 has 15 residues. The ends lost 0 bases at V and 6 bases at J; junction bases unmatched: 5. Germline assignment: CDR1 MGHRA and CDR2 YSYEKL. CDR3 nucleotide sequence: TGCGCCAGCAGCCAAGATCGCTCGGGAGGCAATGAGCAGTTCTTC. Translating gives CASSQDRSGGNEQFF.

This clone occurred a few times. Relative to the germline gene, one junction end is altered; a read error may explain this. CDR3 in amino acids: CAISDQATGAGGYTF. CDR3 bases: TGTGCCATCAGTGATCAGGCAACAGGGGCGGGTGGCTACACCTTC. The rearrangement uses TRBV6-1 and TRBJ1-2; 7 bases map to TRBD1. CDR1 and CDR2 (germline): MNHNS, SASEGT. The CDR3 loop spans 15 amino acids.

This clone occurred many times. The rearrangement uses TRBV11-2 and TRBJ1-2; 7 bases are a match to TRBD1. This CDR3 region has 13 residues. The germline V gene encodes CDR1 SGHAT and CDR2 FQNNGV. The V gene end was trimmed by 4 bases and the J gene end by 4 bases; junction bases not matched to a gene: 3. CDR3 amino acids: CASSSGQIYGYTF. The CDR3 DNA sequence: TGTGCCAGCAGCTCGGGACAGATCTATGGCTACACCTTC.

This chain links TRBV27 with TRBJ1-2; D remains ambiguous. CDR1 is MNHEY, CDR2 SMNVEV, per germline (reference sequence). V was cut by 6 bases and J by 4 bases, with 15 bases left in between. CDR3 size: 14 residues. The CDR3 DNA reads TGTGCCAGCAGACCGGCGCTGGATGGCTATGGCTACACCTTC. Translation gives CASRPALDGYGYTF.

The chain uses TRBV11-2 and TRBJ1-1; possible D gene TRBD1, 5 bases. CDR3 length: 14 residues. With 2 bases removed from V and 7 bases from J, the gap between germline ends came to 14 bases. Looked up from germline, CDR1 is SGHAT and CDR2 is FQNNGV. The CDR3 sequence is CASSLKTSGIEAFF. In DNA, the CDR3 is TGTGCCAGCAGCTTAAAGACCTCAGGGATTGAAGCTTTCTTT.

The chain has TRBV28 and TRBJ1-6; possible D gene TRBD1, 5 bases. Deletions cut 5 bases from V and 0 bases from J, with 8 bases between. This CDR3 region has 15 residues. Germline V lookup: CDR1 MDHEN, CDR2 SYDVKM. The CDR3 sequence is CASSRGFSYNSPLHF. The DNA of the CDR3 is TGTGCCAGCAGTAGGGGATTCTCCTATAATTCACCCCTCCACTTT.

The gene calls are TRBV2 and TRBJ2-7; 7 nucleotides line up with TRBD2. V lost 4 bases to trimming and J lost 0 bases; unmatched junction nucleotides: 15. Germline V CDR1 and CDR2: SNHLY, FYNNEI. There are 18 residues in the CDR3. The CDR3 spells CASSGSSGLLSRSYEQYF. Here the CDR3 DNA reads TGTGCCAGCAGTGGATCTAGCGGTCTTCTGTCCCGCTCCTACGAGCAGTACTTC.

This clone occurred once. The DNA for the CDR3 is TGCGCCAGCAGCCAGGAAACAACAGACACAGATACGCAGTATTTT. Translation gives CASSQETTDTDTQYF. The V call is TRBV4-1, the J call TRBJ2-3, with D unresolved. The CDR3 consists of 15 residues. V was pared by 3 bases and J by 2 bases, with 12 bases between. Germline V gene lookup returns CDR1 MGHRA and CDR2 YSYEKL.

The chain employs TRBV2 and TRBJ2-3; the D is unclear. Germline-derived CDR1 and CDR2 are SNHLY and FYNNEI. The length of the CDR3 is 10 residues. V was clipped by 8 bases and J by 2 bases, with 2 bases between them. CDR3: CASDTDTQYF. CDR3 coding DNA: TGTGCCAGCGACACAGATACGCAGTATTTT.

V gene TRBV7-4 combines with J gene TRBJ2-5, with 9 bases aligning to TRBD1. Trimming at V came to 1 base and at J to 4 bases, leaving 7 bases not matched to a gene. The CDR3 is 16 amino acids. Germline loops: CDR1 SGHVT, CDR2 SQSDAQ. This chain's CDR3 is CASSLVRTGAPETQYF. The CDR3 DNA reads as TGTGCCAGCAGCTTAGTAAGGACAGGGGCCCCAGAGACCCAGTACTTC. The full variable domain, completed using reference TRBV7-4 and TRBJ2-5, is GAGVSQSPRYKVAKRGRDVALRCDSISGHVTLYWYRQTLGQGSEVLTYSQSDAQRDKSGRPSGRFSAERPERSVSTLKIQRTEQGDSAVYLCASSLVRTGAPETQYFGPGTRLLVL.

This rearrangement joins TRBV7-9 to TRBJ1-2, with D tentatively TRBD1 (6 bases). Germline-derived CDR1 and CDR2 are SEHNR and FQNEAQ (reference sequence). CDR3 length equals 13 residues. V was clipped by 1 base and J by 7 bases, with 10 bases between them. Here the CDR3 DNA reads TGTGCCAGCAGCTTAGAGAGGGGGTCTGGCTACACCTTC. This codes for CASSLERGSGYTF.

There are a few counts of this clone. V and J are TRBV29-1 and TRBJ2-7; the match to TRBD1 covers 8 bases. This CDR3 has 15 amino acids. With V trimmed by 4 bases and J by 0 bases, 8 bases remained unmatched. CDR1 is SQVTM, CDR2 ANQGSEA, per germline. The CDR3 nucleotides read TGCAGCGTTGGGGGGAGGACAGGGAGCTCCTACGAGCAGTACTTC. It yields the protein CSVGGRTGSSYEQYF.

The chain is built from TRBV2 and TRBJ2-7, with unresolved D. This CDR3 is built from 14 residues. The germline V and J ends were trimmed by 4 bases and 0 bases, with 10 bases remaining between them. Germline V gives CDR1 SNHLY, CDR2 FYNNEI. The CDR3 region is CASSGPTISYEQYF. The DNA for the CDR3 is TGTGCCAGCAGTGGTCCCACTATCTCCTACGAGCAGTACTTC.

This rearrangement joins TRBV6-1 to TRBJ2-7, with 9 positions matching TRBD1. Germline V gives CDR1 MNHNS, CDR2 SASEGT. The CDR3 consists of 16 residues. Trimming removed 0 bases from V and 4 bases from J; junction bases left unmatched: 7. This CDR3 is CASSEAPGQGTYEQYF. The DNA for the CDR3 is TGTGCCAGCAGTGAAGCCCCGGGACAGGGAACGTACGAGCAGTACTTC.

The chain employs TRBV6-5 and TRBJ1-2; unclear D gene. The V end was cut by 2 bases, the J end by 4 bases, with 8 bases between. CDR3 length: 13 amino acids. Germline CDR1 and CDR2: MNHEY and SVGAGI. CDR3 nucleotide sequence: TGTGCCAGCAGTTACGCCCAGGTCTATGGCTACACCTTC. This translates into CASSYAQVYGYTF.

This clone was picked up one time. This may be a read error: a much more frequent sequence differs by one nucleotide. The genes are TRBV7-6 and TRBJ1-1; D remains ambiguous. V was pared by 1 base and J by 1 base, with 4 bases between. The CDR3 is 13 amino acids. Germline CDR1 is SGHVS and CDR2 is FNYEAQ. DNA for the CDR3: TGTGCCAGCAGCTTAGGACAGAACACTGAAGCTTTCTTT. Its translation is CASSLGQNTEAFF.

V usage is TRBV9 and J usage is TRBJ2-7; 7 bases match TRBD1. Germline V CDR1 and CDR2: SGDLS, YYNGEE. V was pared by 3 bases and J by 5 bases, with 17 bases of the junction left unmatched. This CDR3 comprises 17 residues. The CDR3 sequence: CASSAHPLTGIVNEQYF. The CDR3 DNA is TGTGCCAGCAGCGCACATCCTCTGACAGGGATAGTGAACGAGCAGTACTTC.